One sample yielded the 13 T cell receptor beta chains listed below, sequenced in a study of blood T cell repertoires in COVID-19. Libraries were prepared by immunoSEQ multiplex PCR; TCRdb keeps only in-frame clonotypes and omits some of them. The profile shows some 190,000 clones, 75% to 90% of them singletons. Sequenced material: peripheral blood. These TCRs come from a man in his 60s with acute or convalescent COVID-19.

V gene TRBV4-1 combines with J gene TRBJ2-1; TRBD2 matches 10 bases. Losses at the gene ends were 4 bases for V and 6 bases for J; bases not matched to a gene: 9. Germline CDR1 reads MGHRA; CDR2 reads YSYEKL. This CDR3 is 16 amino acids long. In DNA form, the CDR3 reads TGCGCCAGCAGCCGCGAGCGGACTAGCGGATTCAATGAGCAGTTCTTC. The encoded protein is CASSRERTSGFNEQFF.

This chain connects TRBV6-2 or TRBV6-3 to TRBJ2-2; no clear D gene. Germline V gene data show CDR1 as MNHEY and CDR2 as SVGEGT. There are 13 residues in the CDR3. V was cut by 6 bases and J by 1 base, with 6 bases left in between. CDR3 in DNA: TGTGCCAGCAGCTCTATGAACACCGGGGAGCTGTTTTTT. This gives the protein CASSSMNTGELFF.

V usage is TRBV28 and J usage is TRBJ2-1, with D tentatively TRBD2 (6 bases). Germline V gene lookup returns CDR1 MDHEN and CDR2 SYDVKM. The CDR3 length is 15 residues. V shed 3 bases and J shed 2 bases, with 11 bases lying between them. The CDR3 loop reads CASSLPGLAYNEQFF. The CDR3 DNA reads as TGTGCCAGCAGTTTGCCGGGACTGGCCTACAATGAGCAGTTCTTC.

This clone was seen a handful of times. The rearrangement joins TRBV14 to TRBJ2-3; D is perhaps TRBD2 (6 bases). Trimming removed 2 bases from V and 6 bases from J, with 12 bases in between. This CDR3 comprises 14 residues. Germline CDR1 reads SGHDN; CDR2 reads FVKESK. Written as DNA, the CDR3 is TGTGCCAGCAGCCAAAGGACTGGGGGGGATACGCAGTATTTT. Residues: CASSQRTGGDTQYF. The whole variable domain, remainder taken from reference TRBV14 and TRBJ2-3, is EAGVTQFPSHSVIEKGQTVTLRCDPISGHDNLYWYRRVMGKEIKFLLHFVKESKQDESGMPNNRFLAERTGGTYSTLKVQPAELEDSGVYFCASSQRTGGDTQYFGPGTRLTVL.

Only a few counts were recorded for this clone. This rearrangement joins TRBV14 to TRBJ2-7; 8 nucleotides align to TRBD1. This CDR3 is built from 16 residues. The germline gives CDR1 SGHDN, CDR2 FVKESK. Losses at the gene ends were 4 bases for V and 1 base for J; bases not matched to a gene: 9. CDR3 region: CASSRQRQGASYEQYF. The CDR3 nucleotides are TGTGCCAGCAGCCGTCAGAGGCAGGGGGCTTCCTACGAGCAGTACTTC.

The chain joins TRBV28 to TRBJ1-2; D ambiguous. The CDR3 totals 12 residues. Trimming removed 5 bases at V and 2 bases at J, with 6 bases between. CDR1 MDHEN and CDR2 SYDVKM come from the germline V gene. The CDR3 region has the DNA TGTGCCAGCAGTCCCGCGAACTATGGCTACACCTTC. Protein sequence: CASSPANYGYTF.

The chain employs TRBV5-1 and TRBJ2-2; 12 nucleotides align to TRBD2. The germline CDR1 and CDR2 sequences are SGHRS and YFSETQ. The CDR3 runs to 18 residues. V trimming: 0 bases; J trimming: 1 base; junction bases outside the gene matches: 4. The CDR3 reads CASSLAVLAGGNTGELFF. The CDR3 nucleotides are TGCGCCAGCAGCTTGGCCGTACTAGCGGGAGGGAACACCGGGGAGCTGTTTTTT.

This clone appeared a single time. The chain carries TRBV28 and TRBJ2-5; 9 nucleotides align to TRBD2. Germline-derived CDR1 and CDR2 are MDHEN and SYDVKM. J gave up 4 bases and V 6 bases, and 6 bases lay outside the gene matches. The CDR3 totals 14 residues. CDR3 in DNA: TGTGCCAGCAGCCCCGGGACTAGCATAGAGACCCAGTACTTC. Translation gives CASSPGTSIETQYF.

The chain couples TRBV7-3 to TRBJ2-5; 8 nucleotides align to TRBD2. CDR1 is SGHTA, CDR2 FQGTGA, per germline. The V gene end was trimmed by 2 bases and the J gene end by 0 bases; junction bases not matched to a gene: 5. The CDR3 contains 16 residues. The DNA for the CDR3 is TGTGCCAGCAGCTTAGGGGTAGCGGGACACCAAGAGACCCAGTACTTC. It is translated as CASSLGVAGHQETQYF.

The chain is built from TRBV7-9 and TRBJ2-3; 9 bases are shared with TRBD1. The V segment lost 2 bases and the J segment 1 base; nucleotides outside the gene matches: 4. This CDR3 is built from 16 residues. CDR1 is SEHNR, CDR2 FQNEAQ, per germline (reference sequence). CDR3 nucleotide sequence: TGTGCCAGCAGCTTATCGAGGACAGGGGGCACAGATACGCAGTATTTT. Translated: CASSLSRTGGTDTQYF.

V is TRBV5-1 and J is TRBJ1-2; TRBD1 matches at 7 bases. The CDR3 contains 14 residues. Looked up from germline, CDR1 is SGHRS and CDR2 is YFSETQ. Losses at the gene ends were 0 bases for V and 8 bases for J; bases not matched to a gene: 7. In nucleotides, the CDR3 is TGCGCCAGCAGCTTGGCCCCGGGACAGCGGGGCTACACCTTC. It specifies CASSLAPGQRGYTF.

On this clone: The same CDR3 is also encoded by other DNA sequences in this sample. V is TRBV5-4 and J is TRBJ2-7; 10 bases match TRBD1. Trimming took 4 bases from V and 5 from J; bases not matched to a gene: 3. The CDR3 extends over 13 amino acids. The germline CDR1 and CDR2 sequences are SGHNT and YYREEE (reference sequence). CDR3 sequence (DNA): TGTGCCAGCAGCCCGGGACAGGGGAACGAGCAGTACTTC. It specifies CASSPGQGNEQYF.

The V gene is TRBV6-2 or TRBV6-3, the J gene TRBJ2-7; the D gene is possibly TRBD2 (5 bases). The CDR3 runs to 13 residues. With 1 base removed from V and 7 bases from J, the gap between germline ends came to 11 bases. The germline V gene encodes CDR1 MNHEY and CDR2 SVGEGT. In nucleotides, the CDR3 is TGTGCCAGCAGTTACTTTCCATCGGGGGAGCAGTACTTC. Protein sequence: CASSYFPSGEQYF.